This T cell receptor beta chain was recorded in a study of identifying expanded T cells in peripheral blood. The length of the CDR3 is 13 residues. V lost 5 bases and J lost 0, with 7 bases in between. The germline CDR1 and CDR2 sequences are SEHNR and FQNEAQ (reference sequence). During the collection period, no donor immune events like infections were recorded. This clone has a handful of counts. Profiling relied on immunoSEQ multiplex PCR, and the TCRdb table lists in-frame clones only, not all of them. The sample includes about 78,000 clones, about 83% of them seen just once. The V call is TRBV7-9, the J call TRBJ1-1; D is ambiguous. The sample comprised blood. The TCR was taken from a person aged 18 to 69 in good health. The CDR3 loop is CASSTRMNTEAFF. CDR3 DNA: TGTGCCAGCAGCACCCGAATGAACACTGAAGCTTTCTTT.